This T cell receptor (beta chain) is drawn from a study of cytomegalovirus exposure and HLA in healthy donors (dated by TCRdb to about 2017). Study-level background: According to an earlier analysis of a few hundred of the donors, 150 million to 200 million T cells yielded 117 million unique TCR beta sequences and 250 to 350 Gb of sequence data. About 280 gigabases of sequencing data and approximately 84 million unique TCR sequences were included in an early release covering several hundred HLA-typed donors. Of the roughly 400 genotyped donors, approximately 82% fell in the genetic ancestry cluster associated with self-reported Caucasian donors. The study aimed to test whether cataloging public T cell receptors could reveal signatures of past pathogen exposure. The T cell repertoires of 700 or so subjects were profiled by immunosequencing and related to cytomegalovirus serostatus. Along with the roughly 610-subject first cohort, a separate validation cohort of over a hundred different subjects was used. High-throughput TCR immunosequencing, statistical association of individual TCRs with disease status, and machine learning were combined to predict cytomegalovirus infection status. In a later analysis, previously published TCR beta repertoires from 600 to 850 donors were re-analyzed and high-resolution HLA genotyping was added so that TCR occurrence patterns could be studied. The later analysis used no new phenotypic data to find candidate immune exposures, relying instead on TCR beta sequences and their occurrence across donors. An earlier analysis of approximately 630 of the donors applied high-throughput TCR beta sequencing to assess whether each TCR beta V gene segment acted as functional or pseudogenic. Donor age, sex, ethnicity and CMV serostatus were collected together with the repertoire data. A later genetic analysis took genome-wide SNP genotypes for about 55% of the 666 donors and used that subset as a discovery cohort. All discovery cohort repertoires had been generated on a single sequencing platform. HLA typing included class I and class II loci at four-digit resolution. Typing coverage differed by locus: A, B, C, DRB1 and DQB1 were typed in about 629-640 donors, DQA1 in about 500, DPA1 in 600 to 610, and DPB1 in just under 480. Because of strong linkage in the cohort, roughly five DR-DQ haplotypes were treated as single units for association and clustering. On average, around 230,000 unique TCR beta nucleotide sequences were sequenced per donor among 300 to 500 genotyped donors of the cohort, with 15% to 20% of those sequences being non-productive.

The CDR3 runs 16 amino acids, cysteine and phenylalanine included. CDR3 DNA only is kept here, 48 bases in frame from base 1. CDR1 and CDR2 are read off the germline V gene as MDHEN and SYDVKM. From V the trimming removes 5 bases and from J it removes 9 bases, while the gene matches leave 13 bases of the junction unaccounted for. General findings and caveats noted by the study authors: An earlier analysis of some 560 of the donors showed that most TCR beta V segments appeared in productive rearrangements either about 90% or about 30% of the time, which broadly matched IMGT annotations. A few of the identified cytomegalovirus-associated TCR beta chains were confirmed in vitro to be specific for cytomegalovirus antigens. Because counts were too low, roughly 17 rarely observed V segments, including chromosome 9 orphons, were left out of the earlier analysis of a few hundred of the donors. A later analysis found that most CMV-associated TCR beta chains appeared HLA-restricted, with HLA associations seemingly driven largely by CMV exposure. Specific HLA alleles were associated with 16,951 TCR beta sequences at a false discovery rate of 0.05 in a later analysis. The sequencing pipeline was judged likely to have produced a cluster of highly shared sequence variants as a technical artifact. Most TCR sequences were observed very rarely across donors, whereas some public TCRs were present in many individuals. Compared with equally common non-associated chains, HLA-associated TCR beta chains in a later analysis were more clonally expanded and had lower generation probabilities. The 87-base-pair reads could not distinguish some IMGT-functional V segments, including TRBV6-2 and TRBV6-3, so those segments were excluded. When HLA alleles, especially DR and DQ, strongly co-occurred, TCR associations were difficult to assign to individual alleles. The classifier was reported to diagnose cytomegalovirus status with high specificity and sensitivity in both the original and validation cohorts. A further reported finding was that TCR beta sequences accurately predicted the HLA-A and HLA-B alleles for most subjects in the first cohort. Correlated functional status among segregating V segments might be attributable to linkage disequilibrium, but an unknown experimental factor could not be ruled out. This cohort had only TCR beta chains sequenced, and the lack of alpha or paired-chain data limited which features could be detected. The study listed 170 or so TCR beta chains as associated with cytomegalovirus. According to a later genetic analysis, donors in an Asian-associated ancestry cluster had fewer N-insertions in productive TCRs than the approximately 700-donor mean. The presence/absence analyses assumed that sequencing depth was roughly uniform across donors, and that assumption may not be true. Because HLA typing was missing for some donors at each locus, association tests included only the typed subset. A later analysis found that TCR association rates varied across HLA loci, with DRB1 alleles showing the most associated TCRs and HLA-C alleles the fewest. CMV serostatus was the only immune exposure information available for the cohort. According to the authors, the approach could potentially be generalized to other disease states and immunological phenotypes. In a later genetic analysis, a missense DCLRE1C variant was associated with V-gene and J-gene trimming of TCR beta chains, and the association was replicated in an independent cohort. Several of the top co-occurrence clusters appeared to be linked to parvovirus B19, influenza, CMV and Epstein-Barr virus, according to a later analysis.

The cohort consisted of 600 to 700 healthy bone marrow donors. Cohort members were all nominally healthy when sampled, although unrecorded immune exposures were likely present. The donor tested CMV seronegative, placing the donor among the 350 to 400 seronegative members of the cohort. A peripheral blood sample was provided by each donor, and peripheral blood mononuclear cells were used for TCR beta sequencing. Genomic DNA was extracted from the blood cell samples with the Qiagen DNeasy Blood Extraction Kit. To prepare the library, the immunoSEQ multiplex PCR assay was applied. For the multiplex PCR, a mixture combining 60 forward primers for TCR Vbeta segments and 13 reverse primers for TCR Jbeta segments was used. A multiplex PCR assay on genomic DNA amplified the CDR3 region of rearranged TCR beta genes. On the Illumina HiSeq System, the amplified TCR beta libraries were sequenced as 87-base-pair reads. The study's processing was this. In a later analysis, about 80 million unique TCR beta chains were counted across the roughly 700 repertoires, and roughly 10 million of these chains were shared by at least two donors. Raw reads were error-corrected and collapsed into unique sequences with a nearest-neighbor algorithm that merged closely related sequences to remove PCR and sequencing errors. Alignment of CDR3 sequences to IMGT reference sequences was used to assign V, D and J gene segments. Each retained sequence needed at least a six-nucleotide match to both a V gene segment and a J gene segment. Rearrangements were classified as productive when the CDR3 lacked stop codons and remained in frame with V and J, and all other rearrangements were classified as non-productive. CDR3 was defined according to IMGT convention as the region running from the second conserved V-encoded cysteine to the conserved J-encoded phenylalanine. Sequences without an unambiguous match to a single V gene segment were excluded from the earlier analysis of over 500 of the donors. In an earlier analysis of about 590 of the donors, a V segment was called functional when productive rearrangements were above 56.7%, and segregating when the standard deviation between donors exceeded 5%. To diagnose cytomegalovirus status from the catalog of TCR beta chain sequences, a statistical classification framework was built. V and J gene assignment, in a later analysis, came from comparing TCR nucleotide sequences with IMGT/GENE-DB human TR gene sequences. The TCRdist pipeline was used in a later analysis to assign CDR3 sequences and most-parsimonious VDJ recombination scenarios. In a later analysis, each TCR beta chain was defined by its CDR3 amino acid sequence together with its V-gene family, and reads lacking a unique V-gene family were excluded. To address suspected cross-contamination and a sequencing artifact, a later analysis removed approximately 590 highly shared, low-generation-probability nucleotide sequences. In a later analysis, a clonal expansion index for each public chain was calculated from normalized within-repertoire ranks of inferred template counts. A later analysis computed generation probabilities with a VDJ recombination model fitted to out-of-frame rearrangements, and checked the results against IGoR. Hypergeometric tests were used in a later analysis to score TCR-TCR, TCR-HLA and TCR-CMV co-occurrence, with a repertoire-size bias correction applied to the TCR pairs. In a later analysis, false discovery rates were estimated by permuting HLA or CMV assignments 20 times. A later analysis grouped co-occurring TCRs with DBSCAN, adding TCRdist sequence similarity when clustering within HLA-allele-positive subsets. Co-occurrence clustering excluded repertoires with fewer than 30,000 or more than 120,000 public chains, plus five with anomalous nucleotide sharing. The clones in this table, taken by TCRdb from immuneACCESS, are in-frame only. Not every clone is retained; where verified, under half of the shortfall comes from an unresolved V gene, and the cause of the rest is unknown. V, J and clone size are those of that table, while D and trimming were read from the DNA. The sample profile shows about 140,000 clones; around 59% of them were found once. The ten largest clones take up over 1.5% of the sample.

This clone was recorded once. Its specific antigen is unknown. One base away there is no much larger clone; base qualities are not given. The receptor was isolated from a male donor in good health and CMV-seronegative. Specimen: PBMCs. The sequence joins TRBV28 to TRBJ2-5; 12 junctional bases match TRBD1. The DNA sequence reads TGTGCCAGCAGTACCCCGGGACAGGGGGCGATGGGGCCCCAGTACTTC. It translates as CASSTPGQGAMGPQYF.